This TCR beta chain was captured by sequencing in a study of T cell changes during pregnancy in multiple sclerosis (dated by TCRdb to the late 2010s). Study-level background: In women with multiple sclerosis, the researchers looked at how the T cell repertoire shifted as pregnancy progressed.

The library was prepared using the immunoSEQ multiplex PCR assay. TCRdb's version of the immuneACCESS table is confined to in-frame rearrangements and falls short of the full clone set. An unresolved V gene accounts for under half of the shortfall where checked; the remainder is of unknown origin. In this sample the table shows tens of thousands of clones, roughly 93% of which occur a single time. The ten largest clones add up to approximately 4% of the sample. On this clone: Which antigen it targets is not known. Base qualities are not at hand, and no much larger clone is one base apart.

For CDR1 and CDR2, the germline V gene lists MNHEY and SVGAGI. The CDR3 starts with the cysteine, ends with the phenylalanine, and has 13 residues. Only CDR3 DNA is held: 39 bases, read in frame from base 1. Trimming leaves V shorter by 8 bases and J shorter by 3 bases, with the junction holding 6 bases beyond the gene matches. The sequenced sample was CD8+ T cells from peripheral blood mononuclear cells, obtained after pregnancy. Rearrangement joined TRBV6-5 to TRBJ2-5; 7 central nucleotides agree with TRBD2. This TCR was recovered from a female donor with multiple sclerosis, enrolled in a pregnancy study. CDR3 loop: CASRKRGEETQYF. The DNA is TGTGCCAGCCGGAAGCGGGGTGAAGAGACCCAGTACTTC.